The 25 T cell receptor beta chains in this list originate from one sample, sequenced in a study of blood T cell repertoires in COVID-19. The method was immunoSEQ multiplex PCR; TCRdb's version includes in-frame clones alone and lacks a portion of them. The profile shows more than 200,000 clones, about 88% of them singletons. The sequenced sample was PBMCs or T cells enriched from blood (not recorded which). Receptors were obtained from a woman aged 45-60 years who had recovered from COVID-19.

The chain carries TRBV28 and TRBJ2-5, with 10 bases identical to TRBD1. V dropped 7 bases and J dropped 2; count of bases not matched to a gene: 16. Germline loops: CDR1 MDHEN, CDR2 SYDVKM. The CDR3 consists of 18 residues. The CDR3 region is CASNLKPDDRGLQETQYF. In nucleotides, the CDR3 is TGTGCCAGCAACTTAAAACCAGATGACAGGGGGCTTCAAGAGACCCAGTACTTC. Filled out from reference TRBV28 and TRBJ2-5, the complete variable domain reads DVKVTQSSRYLVKRTGEKVFLECVQDMDHENMFWYRQDPGLGLRLIYFSYDVKMKEKGDIPEGYSVSREKKERFSLILESASTNQTSMYLCASNLKPDDRGLQETQYFGPGTRLLVL.

CDR3 amino acids: CASSKGLANNEQFF. CDR3 nucleotide sequence: TGTGCCAGCAGTAAGGGACTCGCGAACAATGAGCAGTTCTTC. V and J are TRBV25-1 and TRBJ2-1; tentatively, D is TRBD2 (6 bases). Per germline, CDR1 MGHDK and CDR2 SYGVNS. V dropped 5 bases and J dropped 5 bases, with 13 bases sitting between them. CDR3 length: 14 residues.

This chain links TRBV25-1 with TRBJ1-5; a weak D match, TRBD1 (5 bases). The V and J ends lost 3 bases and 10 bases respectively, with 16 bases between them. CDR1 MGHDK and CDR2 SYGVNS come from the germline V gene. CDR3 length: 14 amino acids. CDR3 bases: TGTGCCAGCAGTGAGGGCAGGGTGGGTAAACCCCAGCATTTT. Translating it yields CASSEGRVGKPQHF.

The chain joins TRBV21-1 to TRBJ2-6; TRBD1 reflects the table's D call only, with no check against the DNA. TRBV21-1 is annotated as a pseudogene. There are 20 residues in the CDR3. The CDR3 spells CASSKATWGEPLSGANVLTF. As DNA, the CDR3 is TGTGCCAGCAGCAAAGCAACTTGGGGCGAACCACTCTCTGGGGCCAACGTCCTGACTTTC.

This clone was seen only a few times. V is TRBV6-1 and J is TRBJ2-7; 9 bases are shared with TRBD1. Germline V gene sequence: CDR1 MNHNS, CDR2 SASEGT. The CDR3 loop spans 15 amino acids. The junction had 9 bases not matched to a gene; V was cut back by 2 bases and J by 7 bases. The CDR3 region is CASSESPTGGEEQYF. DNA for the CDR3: TGTGCCAGCAGTGAATCCCCGACAGGGGGTGAAGAGCAGTACTTC.

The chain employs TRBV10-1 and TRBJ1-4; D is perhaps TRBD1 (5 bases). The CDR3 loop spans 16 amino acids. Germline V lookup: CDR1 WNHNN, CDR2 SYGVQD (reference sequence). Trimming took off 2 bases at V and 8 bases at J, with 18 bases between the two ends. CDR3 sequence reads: CASSEDQGRGEEKLFF. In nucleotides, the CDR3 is TGCGCCAGCAGTGAGGACCAAGGGAGGGGAGAAGAAAAACTGTTTTTT.

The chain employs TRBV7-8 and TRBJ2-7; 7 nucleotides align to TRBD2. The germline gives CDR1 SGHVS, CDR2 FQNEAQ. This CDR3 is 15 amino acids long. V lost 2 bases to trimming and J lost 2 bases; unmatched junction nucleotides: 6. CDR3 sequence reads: CASSLRRELPYEQYF. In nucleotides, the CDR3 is TGTGCCAGCAGCTTAAGGCGGGAGTTGCCCTACGAGCAGTACTTC.

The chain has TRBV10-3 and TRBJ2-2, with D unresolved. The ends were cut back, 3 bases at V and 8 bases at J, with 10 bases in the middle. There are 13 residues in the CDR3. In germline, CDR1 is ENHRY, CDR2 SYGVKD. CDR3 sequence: CAISDGPKGELFF. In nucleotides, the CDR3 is TGTGCCATCAGTGATGGGCCGAAGGGGGAGCTGTTTTTT.

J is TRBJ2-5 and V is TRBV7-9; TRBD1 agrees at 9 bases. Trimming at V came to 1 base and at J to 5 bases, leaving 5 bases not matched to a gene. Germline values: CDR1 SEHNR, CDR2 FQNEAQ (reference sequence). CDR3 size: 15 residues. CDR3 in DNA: TGTGCCAGCAGCTTAGGAGTACAGGGGGCTGAGACCCAGTACTTC. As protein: CASSLGVQGAETQYF.

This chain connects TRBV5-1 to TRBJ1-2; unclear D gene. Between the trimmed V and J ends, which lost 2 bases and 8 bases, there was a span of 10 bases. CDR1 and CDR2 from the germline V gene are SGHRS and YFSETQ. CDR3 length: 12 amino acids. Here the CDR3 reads CASSFDTTGYTF. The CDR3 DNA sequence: TGCGCCAGCAGCTTCGACACCACGGGCTACACCTTC.

The CDR3 DNA sequence: TGTGCCAGCAGCCCAGTACTAAACACCGGGGAGCTGTTTTTT. Residues: CASSPVLNTGELFF. V is TRBV11-2 and J is TRBJ2-2; no clear D. Trimming removed 5 bases at V and 2 bases at J, with 9 bases between. Germline CDR1 is SGHAT and CDR2 is FQNNGV. The CDR3 sequence is 14 residues long.

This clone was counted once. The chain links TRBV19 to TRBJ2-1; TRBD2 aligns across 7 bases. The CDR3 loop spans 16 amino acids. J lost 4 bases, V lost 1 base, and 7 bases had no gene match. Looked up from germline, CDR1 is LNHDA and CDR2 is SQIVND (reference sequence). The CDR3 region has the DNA TGTGCCAGTAGTATAGGTGGGGGAGGGAGGTACAATGAGCAGTTCTTC. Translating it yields CASSIGGGGRYNEQFF.

The CDR3, as DNA: TGTGCCAGCCCATCCGGGACTAGCGGGAGGGCCGTATACAATGAGCAGTTCTTC. This gives the protein CASPSGTSGRAVYNEQFF. The chain recombines TRBV2 with TRBJ2-1; 16 nucleotides agree with TRBD2. The ends lost 8 bases at V and 4 bases at J; junction bases unmatched: 11. CDR1 is SNHLY and CDR2 is FYNNEI in the germline V gene. The CDR3 is made up of 18 amino acids. Complete variable domain (other parts from reference TRBV2 and TRBJ2-1): EPEVTQTPSHQVTQMGQEVILRCVPISNHLYFYWYRQILGQKVEFLVSFYNNEISEKSEIFDDQFSVERPDGSNFTLKIRSTKLEDSAMYFCASPSGTSGRAVYNEQFFGPGTRLTVL.

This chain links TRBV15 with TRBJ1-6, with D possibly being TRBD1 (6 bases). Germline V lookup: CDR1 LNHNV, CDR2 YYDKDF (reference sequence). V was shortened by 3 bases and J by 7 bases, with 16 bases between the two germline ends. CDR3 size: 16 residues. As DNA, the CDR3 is TGTGCCACCAGCAGCAGACAGGCCCTTGGAAATTCACCCCTCCACTTT. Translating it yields CATSSRQALGNSPLHF.

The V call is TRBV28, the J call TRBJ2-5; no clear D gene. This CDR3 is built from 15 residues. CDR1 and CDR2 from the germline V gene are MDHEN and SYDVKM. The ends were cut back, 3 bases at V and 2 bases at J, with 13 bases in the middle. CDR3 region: CASSFFRNSQETQYF. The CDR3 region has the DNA TGTGCCAGCAGTTTCTTCAGGAATAGTCAAGAGACCCAGTACTTC. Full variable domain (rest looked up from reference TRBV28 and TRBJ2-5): DVKVTQSSRYLVKRTGEKVFLECVQDMDHENMFWYRQDPGLGLRLIYFSYDVKMKEKGDIPEGYSVSREKKERFSLILESASTNQTSMYLCASSFFRNSQETQYFGPGTRLLVL.

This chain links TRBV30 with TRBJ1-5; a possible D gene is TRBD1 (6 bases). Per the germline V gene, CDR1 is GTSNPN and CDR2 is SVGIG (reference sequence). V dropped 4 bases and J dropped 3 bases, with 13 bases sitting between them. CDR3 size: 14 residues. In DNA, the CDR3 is TGTGCCTGGAAGGGGGACGGACTCAATCAGCCCCAGCATTTT. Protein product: CAWKGDGLNQPQHF.

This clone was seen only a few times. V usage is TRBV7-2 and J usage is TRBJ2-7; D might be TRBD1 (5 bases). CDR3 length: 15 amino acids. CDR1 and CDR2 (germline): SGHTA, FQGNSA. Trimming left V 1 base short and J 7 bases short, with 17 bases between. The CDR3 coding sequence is TGTGCCAGCAGCTTAGAGTTTTTGGGGCAGGTAGAGCAGTACTTC. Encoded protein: CASSLEFLGQVEQYF.

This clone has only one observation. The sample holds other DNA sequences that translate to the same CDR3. CDR3 loop: CASSFGGSSYNEQFF. CDR3 nucleotides: TGCGCCAGCAGCTTCGGGGGTAGCTCCTACAATGAGCAGTTCTTC. V and J are TRBV5-1 and TRBJ2-1; perhaps TRBD2 as D (6 bases). Germline lookup yields CDR1 SGHRS and CDR2 YFSETQ. Trimming stripped 2 bases from V and 0 bases from J, with 9 bases between. CDR3 length: 15 residues.

The CDR3: CAIMGTGNEQYF. CDR3 DNA sequence: TGTGCCATCATGGGGACAGGGAATGAGCAGTACTTC. The V and J genes are TRBV10-3 and TRBJ2-7; 9 nucleotides align to TRBD1. This CDR3 is 12 amino acids long. With 7 bases clipped from V and 7 bases from J, the junction kept 5 bases outside the gene matches. The germline V gene has CDR1 ENHRY and CDR2 SYGVKD.

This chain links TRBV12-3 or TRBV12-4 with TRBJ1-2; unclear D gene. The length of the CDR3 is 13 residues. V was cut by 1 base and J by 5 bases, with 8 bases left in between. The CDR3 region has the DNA TGTGCCAGCAGTTTAGGGCGGAGATATGGCTACACCTTC. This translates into CASSLGRRYGYTF.

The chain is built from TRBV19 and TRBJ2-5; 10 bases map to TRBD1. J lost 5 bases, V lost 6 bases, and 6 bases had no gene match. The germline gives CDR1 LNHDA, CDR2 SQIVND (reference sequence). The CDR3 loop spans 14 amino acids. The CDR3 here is CASRQTGGRETQYF. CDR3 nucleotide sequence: TGTGCCAGTAGGCAGACAGGGGGCCGGGAGACCCAGTACTTC.

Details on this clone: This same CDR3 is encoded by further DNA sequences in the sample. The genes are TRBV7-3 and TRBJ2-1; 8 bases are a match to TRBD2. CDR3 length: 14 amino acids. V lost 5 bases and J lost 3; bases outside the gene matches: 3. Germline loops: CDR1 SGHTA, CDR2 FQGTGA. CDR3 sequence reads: CASSPGGGYNEQFF. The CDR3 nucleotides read TGTGCCAGCAGCCCGGGGGGGGGCTACAATGAGCAGTTCTTC.

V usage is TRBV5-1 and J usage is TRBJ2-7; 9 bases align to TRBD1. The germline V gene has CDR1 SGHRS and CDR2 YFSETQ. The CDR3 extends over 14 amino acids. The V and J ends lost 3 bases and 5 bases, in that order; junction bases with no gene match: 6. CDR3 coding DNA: TGCGCCAGCAGCTCCCACAGGGGGCTGAACGAGCAGTACTTC. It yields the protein CASSSHRGLNEQYF.

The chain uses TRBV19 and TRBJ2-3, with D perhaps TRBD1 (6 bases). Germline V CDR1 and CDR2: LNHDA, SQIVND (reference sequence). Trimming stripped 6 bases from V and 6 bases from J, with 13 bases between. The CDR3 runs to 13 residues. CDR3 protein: CASRARGSDTQYF. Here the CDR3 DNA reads TGTGCCAGTAGGGCCAGGGGATCCGATACGCAGTATTTT.

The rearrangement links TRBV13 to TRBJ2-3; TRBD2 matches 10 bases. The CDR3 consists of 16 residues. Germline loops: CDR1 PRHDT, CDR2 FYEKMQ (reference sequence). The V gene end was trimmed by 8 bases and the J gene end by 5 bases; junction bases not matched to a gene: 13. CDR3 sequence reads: CASRSSGLAGVDTQYF. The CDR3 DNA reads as TGTGCCAGCCGATCCTCGGGTCTAGCGGGAGTAGATACGCAGTATTTT.